This TCR beta chain was found in a study of T cell changes during pregnancy in multiple sclerosis (dated by TCRdb to the late 2010s). Regarding the complete study: In women with multiple sclerosis, the researchers looked at how the T cell repertoire shifted as pregnancy progressed.

The library relied on the immunoSEQ multiplex PCR assay. TCRdb retrieved this table from immuneACCESS and kept in-frame rearrangements only. Not all clones are present; in checked studies, unresolved V genes account for under half, and no reason is known for the remainder. A total of nearly 70,000 clones appear in this sample, roughly nine tenths of them only once. The ten largest clones take up 1.1% to 1.5% of the sample. To note about this clone: No cognate antigen has been identified for it. No base-level quality is on record; no much larger clone is a single base apart.

Source: peripheral blood, taken in the second trimester of pregnancy. This receptor was taken from a female donor in good health, enrolled as a control in a pregnancy study.

The DNA sequence reads TGTGCCAGCAGCTTCGGCCAAGAGACCCAGTACTTC. Its translation reads: CASSFGQETQYF. The receptor chain draws on TRBV11-3 and TRBJ2-5, with an unclear D gene assignment. A distance of 3 bases separates the germline ends of V and J, which lose 3 bases and 1 base respectively. Based on the germline V gene, the CDR1 and CDR2 sequences are SGHNT and YENEEA. Spanning cysteine to phenylalanine, the CDR3 consists of 12 amino acids. The only DNA kept is the CDR3, 36 bases in frame from the first base.